This T cell receptor beta chain was identified in a study of regulatory T cells in long-lasting Graves disease. Germline loops: CDR1 MNHNS, CDR2 SASEGT. CDR3 length equals 14 residues. V shed 4 bases and J shed 7 bases, with 16 bases lying between them. Construction of TCR beta libraries relied on iRepertoire HTBI primers and on Arm-PCR targeting CDR3 regions. One entry per CDR3 protein, called by TCRdb with MiXCR from the multiplex PCR reads. Of 450,000 to 600,000 distinct CDR3 sequences in the sample, about 13% were seen once. The time point: newly diagnosed GD, antithyroid drugs for less than 3 months. There was RNA extracted from PBMCs, and the TCR library was made from it. Notes on the study in general: New patients shared fewer public clonotypes (roughly 990) than persistent patients did (approximately 2,700).

This clonotype was found many times. Its antigen is undetermined. Another study also made use of these data, one on T cells in Graves' hyperthyroidism and ophthalmopathy. That investigation notes: Clinical symptoms, serum thyroxine, TRAb, thyroid ultrasound and orbital computed tomography established diagnosis.

The sequence came from a man aged 25 to 40 with Graves disease. The chain couples TRBV6-1 to TRBJ2-5, with a tentative D call TRBD2 (5 bases). Sequencing used peripheral blood mononuclear cells (PBMCs), obtained at new diagnosis, from a patient treated with antithyroid drugs. The CDR3 loop is CASSGSDSLRTQYF. In DNA form, the CDR3 reads TGTGCCAGCAGTGGTTCGGACTCATTAAGGACCCAGTACTTC.